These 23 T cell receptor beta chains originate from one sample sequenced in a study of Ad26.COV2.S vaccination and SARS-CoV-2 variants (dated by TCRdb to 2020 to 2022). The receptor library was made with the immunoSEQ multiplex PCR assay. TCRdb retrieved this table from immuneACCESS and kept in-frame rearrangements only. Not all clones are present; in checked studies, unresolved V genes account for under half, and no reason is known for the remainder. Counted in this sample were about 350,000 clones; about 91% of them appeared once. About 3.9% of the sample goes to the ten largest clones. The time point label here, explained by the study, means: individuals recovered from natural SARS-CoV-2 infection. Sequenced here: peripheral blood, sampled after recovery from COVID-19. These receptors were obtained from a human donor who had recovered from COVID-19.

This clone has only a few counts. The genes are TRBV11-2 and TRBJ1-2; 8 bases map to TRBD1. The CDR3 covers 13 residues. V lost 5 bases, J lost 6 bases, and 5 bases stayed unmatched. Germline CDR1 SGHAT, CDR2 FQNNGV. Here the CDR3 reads CASSLGQGHGYTF. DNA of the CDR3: TGTGCCAGCAGCCTCGGACAGGGTCATGGCTACACCTTC.

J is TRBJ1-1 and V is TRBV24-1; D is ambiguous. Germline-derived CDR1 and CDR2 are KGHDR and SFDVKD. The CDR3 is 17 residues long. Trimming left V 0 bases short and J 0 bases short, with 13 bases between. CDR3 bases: TGTGCCACCAGTGATTTGCCCTATGTGAGGCTGAACACTGAAGCTTTCTTT. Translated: CATSDLPYVRLNTEAFF.

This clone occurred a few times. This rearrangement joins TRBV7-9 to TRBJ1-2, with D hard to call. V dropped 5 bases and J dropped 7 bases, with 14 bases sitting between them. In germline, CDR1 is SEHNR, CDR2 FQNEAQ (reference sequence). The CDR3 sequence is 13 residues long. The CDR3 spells CASSPTPPGGYTF. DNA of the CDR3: TGTGCCAGCAGCCCCACTCCCCCCGGTGGCTACACCTTC.

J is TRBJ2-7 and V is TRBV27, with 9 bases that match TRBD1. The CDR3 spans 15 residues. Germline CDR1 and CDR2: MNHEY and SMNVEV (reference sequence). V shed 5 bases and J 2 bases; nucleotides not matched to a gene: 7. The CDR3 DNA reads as TGTGCCAGCAGTGACAGACAGGGGGTCCCCTACGAGCAGTACTTC. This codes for CASSDRQGVPYEQYF.

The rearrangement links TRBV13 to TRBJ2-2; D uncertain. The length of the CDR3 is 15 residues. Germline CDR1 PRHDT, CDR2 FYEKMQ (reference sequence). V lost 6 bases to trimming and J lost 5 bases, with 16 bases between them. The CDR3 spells CASRVQGLMTGELFF. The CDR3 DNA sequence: TGTGCCAGCAGGGTGCAAGGGCTGATGACCGGGGAGCTGTTTTTT.

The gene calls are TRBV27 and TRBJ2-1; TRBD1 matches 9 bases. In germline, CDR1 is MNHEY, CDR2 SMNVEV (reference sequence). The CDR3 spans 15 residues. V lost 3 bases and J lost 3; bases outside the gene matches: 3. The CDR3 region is CASSLDRGIYNEQFF. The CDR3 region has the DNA TGTGCCAGCAGTTTGGACAGGGGTATCTACAATGAGCAGTTCTTC.

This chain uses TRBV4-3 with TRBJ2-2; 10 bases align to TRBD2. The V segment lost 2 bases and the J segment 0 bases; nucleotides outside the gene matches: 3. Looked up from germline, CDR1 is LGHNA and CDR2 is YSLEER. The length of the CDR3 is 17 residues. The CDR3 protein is CASSQYSGGANTGELFF. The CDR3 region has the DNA TGCGCCAGCAGCCAATACAGCGGGGGGGCGAACACCGGGGAGCTGTTTTTT.

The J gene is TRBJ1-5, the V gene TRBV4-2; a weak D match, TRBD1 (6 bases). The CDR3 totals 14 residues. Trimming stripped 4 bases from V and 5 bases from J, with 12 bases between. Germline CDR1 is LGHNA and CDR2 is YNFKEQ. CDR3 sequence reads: CASSLSKGDQPQHF. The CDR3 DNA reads TGTGCCAGCAGCCTTAGTAAGGGGGATCAGCCCCAGCATTTT.

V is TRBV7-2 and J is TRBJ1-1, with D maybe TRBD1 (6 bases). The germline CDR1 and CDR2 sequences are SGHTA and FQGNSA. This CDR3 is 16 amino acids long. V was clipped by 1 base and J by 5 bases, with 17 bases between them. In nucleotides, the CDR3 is TGTGCCAGCAGCTTAGGTTCCCGACAGGAGTTGACTGAAGCTTTCTTT. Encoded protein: CASSLGSRQELTEAFF.

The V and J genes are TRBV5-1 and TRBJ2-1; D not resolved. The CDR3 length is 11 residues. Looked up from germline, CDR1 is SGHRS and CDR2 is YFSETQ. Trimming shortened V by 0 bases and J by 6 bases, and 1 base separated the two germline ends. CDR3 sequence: CASSLANEQFF. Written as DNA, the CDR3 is TGCGCCAGCAGCTTGGCCAATGAGCAGTTCTTC.

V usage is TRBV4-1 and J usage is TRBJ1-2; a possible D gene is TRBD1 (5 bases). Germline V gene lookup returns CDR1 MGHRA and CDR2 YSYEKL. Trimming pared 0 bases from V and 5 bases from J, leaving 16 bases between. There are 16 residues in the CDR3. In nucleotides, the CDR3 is TGCGCCAGCAGCCAAGATGCGGGCCAGGGCCGATATGGCTACACCTTC. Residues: CASSQDAGQGRYGYTF.

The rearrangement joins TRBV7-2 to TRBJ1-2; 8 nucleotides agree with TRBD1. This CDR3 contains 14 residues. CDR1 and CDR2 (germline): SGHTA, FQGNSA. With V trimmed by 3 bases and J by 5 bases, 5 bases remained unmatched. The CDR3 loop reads CASSFKQGGYGYTF. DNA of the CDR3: TGTGCCAGCAGCTTCAAACAGGGGGGTTATGGCTACACCTTC.

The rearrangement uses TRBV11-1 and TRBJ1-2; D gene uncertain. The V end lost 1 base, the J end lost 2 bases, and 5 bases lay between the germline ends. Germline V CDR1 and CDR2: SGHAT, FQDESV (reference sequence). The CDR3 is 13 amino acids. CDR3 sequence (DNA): TGTGCCAGCAGCTTAGGGTCAAACTATGGCTACACCTTC. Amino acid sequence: CASSLGSNYGYTF.

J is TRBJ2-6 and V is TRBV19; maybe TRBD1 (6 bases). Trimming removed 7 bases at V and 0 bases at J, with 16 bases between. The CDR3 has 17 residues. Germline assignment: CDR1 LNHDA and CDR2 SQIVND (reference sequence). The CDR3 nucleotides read TGTGCCAGTACCAAAAGGGACACCCTCTCTGGGGCCAACGTCCTGACTTTC. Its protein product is CASTKRDTLSGANVLTF.

The CDR3 region has the DNA TGCGCCAGCAGCCCCTATTTAGCGGGGGGAGAGGAGACCCAGTACTTC. It translates to CASSPYLAGGEETQYF. The V call is TRBV5-1, the J call TRBJ2-5; 10 bases fit TRBD2. The CDR3 consists of 16 residues. Trimming cost V 4 bases and J 5 bases; bases outside gene matches: 11. Per germline, CDR1 SGHRS and CDR2 YFSETQ.

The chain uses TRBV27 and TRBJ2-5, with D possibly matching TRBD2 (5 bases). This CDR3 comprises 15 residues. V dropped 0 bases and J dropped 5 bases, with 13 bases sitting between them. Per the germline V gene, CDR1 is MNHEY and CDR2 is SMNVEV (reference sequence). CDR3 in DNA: TGTGCCAGCAGTTTATCTGGGTTAGCGCTGGAGACCCAGTACTTC. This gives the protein CASSLSGLALETQYF.

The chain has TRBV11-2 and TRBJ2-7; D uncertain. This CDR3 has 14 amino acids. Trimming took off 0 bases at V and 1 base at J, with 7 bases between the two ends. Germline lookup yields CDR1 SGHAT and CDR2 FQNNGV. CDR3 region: CASSLDLHSYEQYF. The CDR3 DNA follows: TGTGCCAGCAGCTTAGATCTACATTCCTACGAGCAGTACTTC.

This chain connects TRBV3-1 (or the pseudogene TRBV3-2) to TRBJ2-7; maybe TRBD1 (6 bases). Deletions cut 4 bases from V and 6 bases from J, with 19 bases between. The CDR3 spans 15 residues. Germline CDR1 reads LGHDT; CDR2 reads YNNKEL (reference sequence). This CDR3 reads CASSLNDRPKREQYF. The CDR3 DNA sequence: TGTGCCAGCAGCCTAAACGACAGGCCTAAACGCGAGCAGTACTTC.

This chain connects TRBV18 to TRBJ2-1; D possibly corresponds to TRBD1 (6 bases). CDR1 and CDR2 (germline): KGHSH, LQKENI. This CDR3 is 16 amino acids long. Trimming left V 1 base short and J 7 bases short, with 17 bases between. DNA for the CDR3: TGTGCCAGCTCACCACTAGGGGGACACGACAGGAATGAGCAGTTCTTC. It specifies CASSPLGGHDRNEQFF.

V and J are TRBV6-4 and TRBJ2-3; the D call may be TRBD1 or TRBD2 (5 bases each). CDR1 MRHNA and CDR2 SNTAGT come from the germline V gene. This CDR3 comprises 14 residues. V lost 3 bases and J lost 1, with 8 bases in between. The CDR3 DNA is TGTGCCAGCAGTGAGGGGGATGGCACAGATACGCAGTATTTT. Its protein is CASSEGDGTDTQYF.

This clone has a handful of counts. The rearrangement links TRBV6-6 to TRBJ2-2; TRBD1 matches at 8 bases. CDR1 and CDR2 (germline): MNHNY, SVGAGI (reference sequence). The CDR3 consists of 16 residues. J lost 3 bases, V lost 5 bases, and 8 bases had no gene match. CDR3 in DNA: TGTGCCAGCAGTACCCCCAGGGGGCGGGACACCGGGGAGCTGTTTTTT. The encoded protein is CASSTPRGRDTGELFF.

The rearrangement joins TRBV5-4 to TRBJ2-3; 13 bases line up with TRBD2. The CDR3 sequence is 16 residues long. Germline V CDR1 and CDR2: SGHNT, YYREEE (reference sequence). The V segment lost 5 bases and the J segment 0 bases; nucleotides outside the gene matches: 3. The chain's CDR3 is CASREGLAGSTDTQYF. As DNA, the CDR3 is TGTGCCAGCAGGGAGGGACTAGCGGGGAGCACAGATACGCAGTATTTT. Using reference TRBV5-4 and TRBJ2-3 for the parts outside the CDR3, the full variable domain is ETGVTQSPTHLIKTRGQQVTLRCSSQSGHNTVSWYQQALGQGPQFIFQYYREEENGRGNFPPRFSGLQFPNYSSELNVNALELDDSALYLCASREGLAGSTDTQYFGPGTRLTVL.

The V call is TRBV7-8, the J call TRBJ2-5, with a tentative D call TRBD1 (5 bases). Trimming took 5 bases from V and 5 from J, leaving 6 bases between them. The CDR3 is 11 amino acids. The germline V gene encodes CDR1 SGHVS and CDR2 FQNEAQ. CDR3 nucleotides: TGTGCCAGCAGCCCAGGGGAGACCCAGTACTTC. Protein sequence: CASSPGETQYF.